This TCR beta chain was found in a study of early T cells in non-severe SARS-CoV-2 infection. Overall study context: Sequencing of bulk RNA from unsorted whole blood was done, without chain pairing.

Attachment of unique molecular identifiers to individual cDNA molecules was performed. TCRdb ran MiXCR on the 5' RACE reads and lists one entry per CDR3 protein. The table lists 20,000 to 25,000 distinct CDR3 sequences, 3.5% to 5% of them singletons. Study observations and caveats: Database matching using VDJdb favored anti-spike CD8 responses, with private and CD4 specificities left missing.

The CDR3 consists of 17 residues. Deletions cut 8 bases from V and 7 bases from J, with 28 bases between. CDR1 and CDR2 (germline): MNHEY, SVGEGT. This clonotype was seen only a few times. Antigen unknown. The sequenced sample consisted of whole blood. This TCR was sampled from an adult who was a healthcare worker with PCR-confirmed SARS-CoV-2 infection or an uninfected control (not recorded which). The chain is built from TRBV6-2 or TRBV6-3 and TRBJ2-3, with D perhaps matching TRBD2 (5 bases). This CDR3 reads CASGLKDQPLRKNTQYF. In DNA, the CDR3 is TGTGCCAGCGGACTTAAGGACCAACCTCTGCGGAAGAATACGCAGTATTTT.